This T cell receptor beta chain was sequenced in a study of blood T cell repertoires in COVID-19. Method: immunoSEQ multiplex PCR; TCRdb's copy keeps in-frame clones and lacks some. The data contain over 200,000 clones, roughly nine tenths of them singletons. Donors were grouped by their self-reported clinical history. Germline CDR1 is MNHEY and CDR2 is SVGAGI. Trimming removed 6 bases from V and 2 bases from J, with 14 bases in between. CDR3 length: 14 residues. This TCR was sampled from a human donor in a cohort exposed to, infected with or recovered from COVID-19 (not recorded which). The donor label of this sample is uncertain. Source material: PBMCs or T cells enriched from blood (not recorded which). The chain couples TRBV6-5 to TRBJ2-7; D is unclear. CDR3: CASRKHTIPYEQYF. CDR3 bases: TGTGCCAGCAGGAAACACACAATCCCCTACGAGCAGTACTTC.